This T cell receptor (beta chain) was profiled in a study of memory CD4+ T cells and cytomegalovirus serostatus (dated by TCRdb to about 2019). The study in broad terms: A total of roughly 35 healthy Belgian adults, of whom 9 were CMV seropositive and about 25 were CMV seronegative, were included in the cohort. CD4+ memory TCRbeta repertoires of a Belgian cohort with known cytomegalovirus serostatus were sequenced in order to replicate a published TCR-based CMV serostatus classifier. The study at large found these results: For predicting CMV serostatus, the median bootstrapped AUC was approximately 0.95 using the original framework and about 0.9 using a US-trained random forest. Only CD4+CD45RO+ memory cells were sequenced, unlike the original study, which covered naive and memory CD4+ and CD8+ populations. The original-framework classifier achieved a median bootstrapped AUC of approximately 0.96 with a 95% CI of 0.76-1.00 on the Belgian cohort. The results were interpreted as suggesting that the CMV-associated TCR signature is mostly present in the CD4+ memory repertoire. Of 164 previously reported CMV-associated TCRbeta sequences, 67 appeared in the CD4+ memory repertoires, each in one to five individuals.

At the junction V is shortened by 2 bases and J by 5 bases; bases outside the gene matches: 10. Inclusive of the bounding cysteine and phenylalanine, the CDR3 is 17 residues long. Only CDR3 DNA remains: 51 bases, in frame from the first base. Per the germline V gene (reference sequence), MNHEY is the CDR1 and SMNVEV is the CDR2. Single viable CD3+CD4+CD8-CD45RO+ cells were sorted as memory CD4+ T cells on a FACSAria II. CMV serostatus was assessed using a Roche Elecsys assay, by which serum IgG against CMV pp150, pp28, p38 and p52 was detected. Once the samples were thawed, total CD4+ T cells were enriched through positive selection using CD4 magnetic microbeads. The samples came from a different study that was designed specifically to examine the CD4+ T cell memory repertoire. Peripheral blood mononuclear cells were isolated and cryopreserved according to standard operating procedures, and serum was kept at -80 degrees C. The staining relied on CD3-PerCP (BW264/56), CD4-APC (RPA-T4), CD45RO-PE (UCHT1) and CD8-Pacific Orange (3B5) antibodies, and Sytox blue was used to exclude non-viable cells.

Points on this clone: No cognate antigen has been identified for it. Per-base qualities were not stored, and no clone one base away is much larger.

The Quick-DNA Microprep Kit was used to extract genomic DNA from the sorted cells. Amplification of TCRbeta DNA was done with the immunoSEQ hsTCRbeta kit, following the protocol from the manufacturer. TCRbeta libraries were sequenced on an Illumina MiSeq instrument. Per the source publication's procedure: After out-of-frame sequences were removed, some 2 million distinct TCRbeta sequences remained, averaging approximately 72,000 per individual. Each individual was scored according to the count of roughly 170 previously reported CMV-associated TCRbeta sequences and the total productive distinct TCRbeta count. A beta-binomial model was reimplemented in Python, and scikit-learn random forests with default parameters were trained on data from the US cohort. Classifier performance on the Belgian cohort was summarized as median AUC with percentile confidence intervals over 10,000 bootstrap iterations. The table comes from immuneACCESS by way of TCRdb, which keeps in-frame sequences with V and J called. Part of the clones is missing from these tables; in studies checked, under half for an unresolved V gene and the rest for unknown reasons. V and J calls and clone size come straight from that table; D and trimming were deduced from the DNA. The sample profile shows 40,000 to 50,000 clones; about 70% of them were found once. The top ten constitute 1.2% of the sample.

The chain links TRBV27 with TRBJ2-2; a stretch of 8 junction bases matches TRBD2. Sequencing was carried out using memory CD4+ T cells from blood. The TCR comes from an adult in good health and CMV-seropositive. The CDR3 reads CASSLDQGRGETGELFF. At the DNA level, the sequence is TGTGCCAGCAGTTTAGACCAGGGGCGGGGGGAAACCGGGGAGCTGTTTTTT.